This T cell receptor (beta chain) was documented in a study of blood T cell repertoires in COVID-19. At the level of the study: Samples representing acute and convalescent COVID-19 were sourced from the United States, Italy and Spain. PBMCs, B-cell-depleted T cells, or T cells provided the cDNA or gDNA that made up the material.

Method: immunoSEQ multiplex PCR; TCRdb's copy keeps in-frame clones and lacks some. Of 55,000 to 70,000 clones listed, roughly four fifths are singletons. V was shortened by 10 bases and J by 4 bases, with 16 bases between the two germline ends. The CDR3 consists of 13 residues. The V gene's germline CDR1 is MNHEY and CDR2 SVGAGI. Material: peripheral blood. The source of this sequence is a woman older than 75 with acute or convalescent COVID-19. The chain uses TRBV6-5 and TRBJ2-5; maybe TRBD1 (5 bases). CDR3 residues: CATSRQRGETQYF. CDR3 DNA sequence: TGTGCCACGTCTCGACAGCGCGGAGAGACCCAGTACTTC.